The 12 T cell receptor beta chains below come from one sample, sequenced in a study of shared clonotypes between healthy human individuals. Clones were read by immunoSEQ multiplex PCR, and TCRdb kept only the in-frame ones, dropping some. The sample comprises roughly 2.1 million clones, about 92% of which are singletons, and about 1.5% rests with the top ten. CD45RO-negative CD8 cells positively selected for CCR7 made up the naive population, which excluded terminally differentiated effector memory CD45RA+ cells. Sequencing was carried out using naive CD8+ T cells from PBMCs. These receptors were taken from a man aged 18 to 30 in good health. Some clones in this sample may be carry-over from other donors' samples.

The genes are TRBV28 and TRBJ1-2; a weak D match, TRBD1 (5 bases). Germline V gene data show CDR1 as MDHEN and CDR2 as SYDVKM. The CDR3 contains 14 residues. V gave up 7 bases and J gave up 2 bases, with 14 bases separating them. The CDR3 sequence is CASTYLGGNYGYTF. The DNA for the CDR3 is TGTGCCAGCACGTACCTCGGGGGAAACTATGGCTACACCTTC.

V gene TRBV28 combines with J gene TRBJ2-3, with 11 nucleotides matching TRBD1. CDR1 MDHEN and CDR2 SYDVKM come from the germline V gene. CDR3 length equals 17 residues. V was clipped by 6 bases and J by 4 bases; unmatched bases: 12. The CDR3 bases are TGTGCCAGCAGCCACCATGGGGACAGGGGGTTAGCAGATACGCAGTATTTT. This encodes CASSHHGDRGLADTQYF.

This rearrangement joins TRBV6-1 to TRBJ1-1; the D gene is possibly TRBD1 (5 bases). Deletions cut 8 bases from V and 6 bases from J, with 13 bases between. Looked up from germline, CDR1 is MNHNS and CDR2 is SASEGT. The length of the CDR3 is 12 residues. CDR3: CASDYRGAEAFF. The CDR3 DNA reads as TGTGCCAGCGATTATAGGGGTGCTGAAGCTTTCTTT.

Details on this clone: Other DNA sequences within the sample encode an identical CDR3. The J gene is TRBJ2-1, the V gene TRBV6-5; possibly TRBD1 for D (7 bases). The CDR3 covers 12 residues. Germline V CDR1 and CDR2: MNHEY, SVGAGI. Deletions cut 5 bases from V and 7 bases from J, with 9 bases between. CDR3 protein: CASSPGGNEQFF. The CDR3, as DNA: TGTGCCAGCAGTCCAGGGGGGAATGAGCAGTTCTTC.

This chain connects TRBV7-6 to TRBJ2-1; TRBD2 agrees at 10 bases. Germline V gene data show CDR1 as SGHVS and CDR2 as FNYEAQ. This CDR3 has 18 residues. With V trimmed by 2 bases and J by 2 bases, 9 bases remained unmatched. CDR3 nucleotide sequence: TGTGCCAGCAGCTTACTAGCGGGAGTCCGTGGGGCCTACAATGAGCAGTTCTTC. Its protein product is CASSLLAGVRGAYNEQFF.

The rearrangement joins TRBV6-5 to TRBJ2-7, with D tentatively TRBD1 (6 bases). Germline values: CDR1 MNHEY, CDR2 SVGAGI. V was clipped by 2 bases and J by 5 bases, with 13 bases between them. This CDR3 is built from 14 residues. DNA for the CDR3: TGTGCCAGCAGTTACACACAGGGTAGGGACGAGCAGTACTTC. It encodes CASSYTQGRDEQYF.

This chain connects TRBV27 to TRBJ2-1; 10 positions agree with TRBD1. CDR1 is MNHEY and CDR2 is SMNVEV in the germline V gene (reference sequence). Unmatched junction bases numbered 4, after V lost 4 bases and J lost 4 bases. This CDR3 has 15 residues. The CDR3 protein is CASSWDRGTYNEQFF. CDR3 DNA sequence: TGTGCCAGCAGTTGGGACAGGGGCACTTACAATGAGCAGTTCTTC.

This clone has a single count. The chain combines TRBV19 with TRBJ2-2; D call uncertain. The CDR3 contains 14 residues. V lost 3 bases and J 8 bases, leaving 13 bases between the germline ends. Germline CDR1 is LNHDA and CDR2 is SQIVND (reference sequence). The CDR3 loop reads CASSIQKLGGELFF. The CDR3 DNA is TGTGCCAGTAGTATCCAAAAATTAGGAGGGGAGCTGTTTTTT.

This rearrangement joins TRBV10-3 to TRBJ1-2; tentatively, D is TRBD1 (5 bases). CDR1 is ENHRY and CDR2 is SYGVKD in the germline V gene. The CDR3 spans 15 residues. Deletions cut 0 bases from V and 4 bases from J, with 12 bases between. CDR3 bases: TGTGCCATCAGTGAGTCGGTCAGGGTGAGCTATGGCTACACCTTC. Protein: CAISESVRVSYGYTF.

The gene calls are TRBV9 and TRBJ2-7, with TRBD2 identical over 10 bases. The junction had 7 bases not matched to a gene; V was cut back by 3 bases and J by 4 bases. Germline CDR1 and CDR2: SGDLS and YYNGEE. The CDR3 covers 15 residues. The CDR3 DNA sequence: TGTGCCAGCAGCGGAGGACCTAGCGGGAGTTACGAGCAGTACTTC. Protein sequence: CASSGGPSGSYEQYF.

This chain joins TRBV11-3 and TRBJ2-7, with D perhaps being TRBD1 or TRBD2 (6 bases each). Per the germline V gene, CDR1 is SGHNT and CDR2 is YENEEA. The CDR3 sequence is 13 residues long. The V end was cut by 5 bases, the J end by 3 bases, with 11 bases between. The CDR3 DNA follows: TGTGCCAGCAGCCCGGGGGCCGACTACGAGCAGTACTTC. Protein sequence: CASSPGADYEQYF.

This chain joins TRBV19 and TRBJ1-5; the match to TRBD1 covers 9 bases. Unmatched junction bases numbered 11, after V lost 5 bases and J lost 3 bases. Germline lookup yields CDR1 LNHDA and CDR2 SQIVND (reference sequence). The length of the CDR3 is 17 residues. The CDR3 DNA follows: TGTGCCAGTAGTCAACGAGGACAGGGGCGAGACAATCAGCCCCAGCATTTT. This codes for CASSQRGQGRDNQPQHF.